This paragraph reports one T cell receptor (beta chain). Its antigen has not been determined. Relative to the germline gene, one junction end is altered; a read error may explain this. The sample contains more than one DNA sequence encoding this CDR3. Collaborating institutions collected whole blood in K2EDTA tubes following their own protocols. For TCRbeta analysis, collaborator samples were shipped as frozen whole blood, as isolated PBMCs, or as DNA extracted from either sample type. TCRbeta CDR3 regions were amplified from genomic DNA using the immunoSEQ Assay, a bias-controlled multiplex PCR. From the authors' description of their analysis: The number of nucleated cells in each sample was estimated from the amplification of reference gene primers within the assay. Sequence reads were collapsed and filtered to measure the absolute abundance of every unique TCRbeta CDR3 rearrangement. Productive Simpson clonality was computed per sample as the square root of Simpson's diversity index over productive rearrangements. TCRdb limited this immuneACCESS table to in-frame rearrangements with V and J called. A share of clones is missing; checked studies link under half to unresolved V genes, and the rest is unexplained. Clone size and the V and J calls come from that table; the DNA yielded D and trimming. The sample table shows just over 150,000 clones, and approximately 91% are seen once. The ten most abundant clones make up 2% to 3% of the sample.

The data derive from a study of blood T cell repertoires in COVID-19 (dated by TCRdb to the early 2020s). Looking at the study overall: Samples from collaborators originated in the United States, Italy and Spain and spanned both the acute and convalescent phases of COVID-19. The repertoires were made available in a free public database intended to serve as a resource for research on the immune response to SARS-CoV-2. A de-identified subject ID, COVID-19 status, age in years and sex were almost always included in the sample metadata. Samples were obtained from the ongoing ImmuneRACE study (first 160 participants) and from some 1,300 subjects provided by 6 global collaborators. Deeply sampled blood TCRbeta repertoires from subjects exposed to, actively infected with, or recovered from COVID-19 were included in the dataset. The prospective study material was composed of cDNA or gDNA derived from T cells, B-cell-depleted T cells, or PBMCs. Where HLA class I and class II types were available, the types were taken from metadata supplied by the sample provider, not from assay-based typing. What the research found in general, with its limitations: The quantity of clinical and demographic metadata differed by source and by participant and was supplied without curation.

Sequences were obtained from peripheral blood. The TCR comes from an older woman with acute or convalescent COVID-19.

The nucleotides read TGTGCCAGCACCGGGGGGGGTAGGACTGAAGCCTTCTTT. The translation is CASTGGGRTEAFF. Rearrangement joined TRBV3-1 (or the pseudogene TRBV3-2) to TRBJ1-1; the D gene is possibly TRBD1, with 5 bases matching. Looking up the germline V gene (reference sequence) yields CDR1 LGHDT and CDR2 YNNKEL. From the cysteine through the phenylalanine, the CDR3 covers 13 amino acids. Of the read, only the CDR3 DNA is kept; its 39 bases are in frame from base 1.